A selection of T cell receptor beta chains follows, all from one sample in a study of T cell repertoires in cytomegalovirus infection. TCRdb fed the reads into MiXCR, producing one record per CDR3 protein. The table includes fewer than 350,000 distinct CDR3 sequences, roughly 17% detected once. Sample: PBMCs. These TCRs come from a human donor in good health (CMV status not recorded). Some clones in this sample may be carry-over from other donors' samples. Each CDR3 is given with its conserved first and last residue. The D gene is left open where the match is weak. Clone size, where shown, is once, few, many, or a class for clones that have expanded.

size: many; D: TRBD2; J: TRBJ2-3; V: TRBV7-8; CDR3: CASSVDRTSGGGDTQYF; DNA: TGTGCCAGCAGCGTTGATCGGACTAGCGGGGGAGGAGATACGCAGTATTTT
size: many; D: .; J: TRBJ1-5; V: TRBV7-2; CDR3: CASSLIGGSNQPQHF; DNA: TGTGCCAGCAGCTTAATCGGGGGTAGCAATCAGCCCCAGCATTTT
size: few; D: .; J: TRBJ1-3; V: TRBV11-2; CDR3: CASSLPARSGNTIYF; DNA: TGTGCCAGCAGCTTACCAGCGCGCTCTGGAAACACCATATATTTT
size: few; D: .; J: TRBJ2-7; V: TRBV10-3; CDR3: CAISPQGGGYEQYF; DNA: TGTGCCATCAGTCCACAGGGTGGGGGCTACGAGCAGTACTTC
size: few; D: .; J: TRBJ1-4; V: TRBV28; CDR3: CASSLRGWATNEKLFF; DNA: TGTGCCAGCAGCCTTCGAGGGTGGGCAACTAATGAAAAACTGTTTTTT
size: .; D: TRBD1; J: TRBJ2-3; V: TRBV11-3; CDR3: CASSGGTGTQSDTQYF; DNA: TGTGCCAGCAGCGGCGGGACAGGGACCCAATCCGATACGCAGTATTTT
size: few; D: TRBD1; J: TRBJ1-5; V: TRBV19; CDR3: CASKAPDRGRGNQPQHF; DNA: TGTGCCAGCAAGGCCCCGGACAGGGGGCGAGGCAATCAGCCCCAGCATTTT
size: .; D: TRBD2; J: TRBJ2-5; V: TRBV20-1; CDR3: CSAYRTSGGAWGETQYF; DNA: TGCAGTGCCTACCGAACTAGCGGGGGGGCCTGGGGTGAGACCCAGTACTTC
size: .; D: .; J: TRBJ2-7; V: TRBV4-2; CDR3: CASSGQDSYEQYF; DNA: TGTGCCAGCAGCGGGCAAGACTCCTACGAGCAGTACTTC
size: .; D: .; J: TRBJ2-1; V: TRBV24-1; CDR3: CATSEGSEQFF; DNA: TGTGCCACCAGTGAAGGCAGTGAGCAGTTCTTC
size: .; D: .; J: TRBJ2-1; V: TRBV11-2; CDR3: CASSSLTLHNEQFF; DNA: TGTGCCAGCAGCTCTTTAACACTACACAATGAGCAGTTCTTC
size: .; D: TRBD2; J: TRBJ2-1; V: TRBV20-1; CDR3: CSARDIAGLAGPGVSYNEQFF; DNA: TGCAGTGCTAGAGATATCGCGGGACTAGCGGGGCCCGGGGTCTCCTACAATGAGCAGTTCTTC
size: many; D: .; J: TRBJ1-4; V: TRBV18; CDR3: CASSPLQGGTRNEKLFF; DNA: TGTGCCAGCTCACCACTACAAGGAGGAACTCGTAATGAAAAACTGTTTTTT
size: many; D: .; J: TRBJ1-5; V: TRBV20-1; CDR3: CSARDGRDSWSPRRRTQHF; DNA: TGCAGTGCTAGAGATGGGAGGGACTCGTGGTCGCCGAGACGTCGAACCCAGCATTTT
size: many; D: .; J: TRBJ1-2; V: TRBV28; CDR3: CAIEKADPYYGYTF; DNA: TGTGCCATAGAGAAGGCAGACCCCTACTATGGCTACACCTTC
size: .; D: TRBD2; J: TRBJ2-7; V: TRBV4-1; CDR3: CASSLERGGPSEQYF; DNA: TGCGCCAGCAGCCTAGAGCGGGGGGGTCCCTCCGAGCAGTACTTC
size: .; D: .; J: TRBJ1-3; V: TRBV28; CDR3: CASSLSQGTGNTIYF; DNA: TGTGCCAGCAGTTTATCTCAGGGAACTGGAAACACCATATATTTT
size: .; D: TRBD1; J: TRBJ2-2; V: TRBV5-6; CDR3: CASSRRDRGHTGELFF; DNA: TGTGCCAGCAGCCGCCGGGACAGGGGGCACACCGGGGAGCTGTTTTTT
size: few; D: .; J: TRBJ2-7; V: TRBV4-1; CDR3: CASSQVIFGTPPYEQYF; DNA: TGCGCCAGCAGCCAGGTTATTTTCGGGACACCCCCCTACGAGCAGTACTTC
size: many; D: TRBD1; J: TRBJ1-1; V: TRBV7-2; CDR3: CASSQGQVLGTEAFF; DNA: TGTGCCAGCAGCCAAGGACAGGTTTTGGGCACTGAAGCTTTCTTT
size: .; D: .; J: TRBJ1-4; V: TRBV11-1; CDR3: CASSTLDRRGGEKLFF; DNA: TGTGCCAGCAGCACCTTGGACCGCCGGGGCGGTGAAAAACTGTTTTTT
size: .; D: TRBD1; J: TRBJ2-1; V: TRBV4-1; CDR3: CASSQDQTGVNEQFF; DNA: TGCGCCAGCAGCCAAGACCAGACAGGGGTCAATGAGCAGTTCTTC
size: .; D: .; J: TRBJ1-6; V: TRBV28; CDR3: CASSLLGLNNSPLHF; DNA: TGTGCCAGCAGTTTACTGGGTCTAAATAATTCACCCCTCCACTTT
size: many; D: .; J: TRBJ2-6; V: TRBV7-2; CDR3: CASSLGAQNSGANVLTF; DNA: TGTGCCAGCAGCCTCGGGGCTCAGAACTCTGGGGCCAACGTCCTGACTTTC
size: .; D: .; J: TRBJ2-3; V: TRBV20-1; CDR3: CSARDYVSTDTQYF; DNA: TGCAGTGCTAGAGATTACGTTAGCACAGATACGCAGTATTTT
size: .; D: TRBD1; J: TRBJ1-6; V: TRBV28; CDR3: CASSFGQGLDNSPLHF; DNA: TGTGCCAGCAGTTTCGGACAGGGGTTAGATAATTCACCCCTCCACTTT
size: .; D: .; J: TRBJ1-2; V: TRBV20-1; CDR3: CSAREYERGRLNYGYTF; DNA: TGCAGTGCTAGAGAATATGAACGGGGCAGGCTTAACTATGGCTACACCTTC
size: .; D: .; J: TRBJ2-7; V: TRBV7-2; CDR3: CASSFETGTYEQYF; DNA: TGTGCCAGCAGTTTTGAGACAGGTACCTACGAGCAGTACTTC
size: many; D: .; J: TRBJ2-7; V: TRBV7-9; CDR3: CASTLARPYEQYF; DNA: TGTGCCAGCACCCTAGCGCGCCCCTACGAGCAGTACTTC
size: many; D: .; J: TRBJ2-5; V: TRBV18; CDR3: CASSRDIQETQYF; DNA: TGTGCCAGCTCACGGGACATCCAAGAGACCCAGTACTTC
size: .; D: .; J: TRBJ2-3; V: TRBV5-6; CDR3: CASSTLGSTSTDTQYF; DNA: TGTGCCAGCAGCACGCTGGGCAGCACTAGCACAGATACGCAGTATTTT
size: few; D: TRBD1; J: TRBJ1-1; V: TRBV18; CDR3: CASSPLDRVVAEAFF; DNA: TGTGCCAGCTCACCGCTTGACAGGGTTGTCGCTGAAGCTTTCTTT
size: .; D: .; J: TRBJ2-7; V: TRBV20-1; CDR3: CSAAEGGTYEQYF; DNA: TGCAGTGCCGCCGAGGGGGGGACCTACGAGCAGTACTTC
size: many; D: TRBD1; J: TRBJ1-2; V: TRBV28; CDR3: CASMSGGRSYGYTF; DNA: TGTGCCAGCATGTCAGGGGGACGTAGCTATGGCTACACCTTC
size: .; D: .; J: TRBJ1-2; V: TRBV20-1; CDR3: CSARDPAVDGYTF; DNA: TGCAGTGCTAGAGATCCGGCGGTGGATGGCTACACCTTC
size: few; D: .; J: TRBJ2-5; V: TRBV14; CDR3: CASSQGAIETQYF; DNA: TGTGCCAGCAGCCAAGGCGCTATTGAGACCCAGTACTTC